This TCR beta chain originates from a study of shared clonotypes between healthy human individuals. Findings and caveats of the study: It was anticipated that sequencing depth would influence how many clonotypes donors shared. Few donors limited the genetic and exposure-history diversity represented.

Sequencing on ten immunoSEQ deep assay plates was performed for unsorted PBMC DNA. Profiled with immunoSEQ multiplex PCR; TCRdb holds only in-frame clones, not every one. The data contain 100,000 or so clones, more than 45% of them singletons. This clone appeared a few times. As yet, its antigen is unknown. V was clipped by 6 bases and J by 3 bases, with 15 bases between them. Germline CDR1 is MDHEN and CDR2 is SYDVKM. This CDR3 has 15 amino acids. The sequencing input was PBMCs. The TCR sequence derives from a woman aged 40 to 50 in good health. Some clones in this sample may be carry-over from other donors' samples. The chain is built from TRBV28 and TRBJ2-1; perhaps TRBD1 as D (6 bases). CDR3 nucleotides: TGTGCCAGCAGACAGGGTCCTGGGGTCTACAATGAGCAGTTCTTC. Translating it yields CASRQGPGVYNEQFF.